These 2 T cell receptor beta chains were all obtained from the same sample, sequenced in a study of T cells in Graves' hyperthyroidism and ophthalmopathy. The TCR beta CDR3 regions underwent amplification using RNA transcripts as the source. The HTBI primer set drove a first-round RT-PCR of the TCR CDR3. TCRdb re-derived calls from the multiplex PCR reads in MiXCR, one entry per CDR3 protein. Seen here are roughly 500,000 distinct CDR3 sequences, roughly a quarter observed once, and the top ten hold over 9%. Sequenced sample: blood. These receptors originate from a woman aged 25-40 years with Graves' ophthalmopathy.

This clonotype was observed at least ten times. The CDR3 region has the DNA TGTGCCAGCAGACGCTACTGGACAGGAGCTATGAACACTGAAGCTTTCTTT. Residues: CASRRYWTGAMNTEAFF. The chain carries TRBV12-3 or TRBV12-4 and TRBJ1-1; TRBD1 matches at 7 bases. The CDR3 length is 17 residues. V trimming: 6 bases; J trimming: 0 bases; junction bases outside the gene matches: 13.

The table lists this clonotype with many counts. The rearrangement uses TRBV12-3 or TRBV12-4 and TRBJ1-5; 7 bases fit TRBD1. Trimming removed 5 bases from V and 2 bases from J; junction bases left unmatched: 0. The CDR3 is 13 residues long. This chain's CDR3 is CASSGQGNQPQHF. The CDR3 DNA is TGTGCCAGCAGTGGACAGGGCAATCAGCCCCAGCATTTT.